This T cell receptor beta chain was recovered during a study of technical replicates of blood from a handful of donors. The CDR3 loop spans 15 amino acids. CDR1 is SGHRS and CDR2 is YFSETQ in the germline V gene. V lost 3 bases and J lost 3, with 13 bases in between. The assay was immunoSEQ multiplex PCR, and TCRdb's table has in-frame clones only and misses some. The sample holds 7,500 to 9,500 clones, about nine tenths seen once. The chain links TRBV5-1 to TRBJ2-1, with D maybe TRBD2 (5 bases). The sequence came from a human donor in good health. Sequencing was carried out using PBMCs. CDR3: CASSWESPFYNEQFF. Written as DNA, the CDR3 is TGCGCCAGCAGCTGGGAGAGCCCTTTCTACAATGAGCAGTTCTTC.